The 29 T cell receptor beta chains reported below all come from one sample, sequenced in a study of T cells in Graves' hyperthyroidism and ophthalmopathy. Researchers took RNA transcripts and amplified the TCR beta CDR3 regions from them. A first-round RT-PCR of the TCR CDR3 used the HTBI primer set. A single record per CDR3 protein comes from TCRdb applying MiXCR to the multiplex PCR reads. The repertoire holds over 500,000 distinct CDR3 sequences, 14% seen once, with approximately 14% in the top ten. Sequenced input: blood. Receptor source: a woman aged 40 to 49 with Graves' hyperthyroidism.

In this sample, this clonotype turned up a few times. The chain combines TRBV7-9 with TRBJ1-1, with a possible D match to TRBD1 (5 bases). Germline CDR1 reads SEHNR; CDR2 reads FQNEAQ (reference sequence). Trimming removed 7 bases at V and 3 bases at J, with 15 bases between. The CDR3 has 14 amino acids. The CDR3 protein is CASTWGNLDTEAFF. CDR3 sequence (DNA): TGTGCCAGCACCTGGGGGAACCTGGACACTGAAGCTTTCTTT.

The table lists this clonotype with many counts. This rearrangement joins TRBV28 to TRBJ2-7, with D possibly being TRBD1 (7 bases). This CDR3 has 13 residues. Trimming removed 5 bases from V and 6 bases from J, with 14 bases in between. Germline V gene sequence: CDR1 MDHEN, CDR2 SYDVKM. The CDR3 here is CASSPRQGGEQYF. The CDR3 region has the DNA TGTGCCAGCAGTCCCAGACAGGGAGGCGAGCAGTACTTC.

This clonotype was seen more than once but under ten times. The chain employs TRBV4-1 and TRBJ2-7, with TRBD1 matching over 7 bases. Trimming took 0 bases from V and 1 from J; bases not matched to a gene: 9. The CDR3 sequence is 17 residues long. Looked up from germline, CDR1 is MGHRA and CDR2 is YSYEKL. DNA of the CDR3: TGCGCCAGCAGCCAAGAGAAGACCCTACAGGGGTCCTACGAGCAGTACTTC. Residues: CASSQEKTLQGSYEQYF.

In its sample, this clonotype was seen a few times. CDR3 residues: CASSQEEEFTQYF. CDR3 nucleotide sequence: TGCGCCAGCAGCCAAGAAGAGGAGTTTACGCAGTATTTT. The genes are TRBV4-1 and TRBJ2-3; D remains unclear. CDR3 size: 13 residues. Trimming took 0 bases from V and 8 from J, leaving 9 bases between them. Germline V gives CDR1 MGHRA, CDR2 YSYEKL.

The CDR3 DNA reads TGTGCCTGGAACCCGGGACAGCTTATTCCCTACGAGCAGTACTTC. Residues: CAWNPGQLIPYEQYF. V gene TRBV30 combines with J gene TRBJ2-7; 7 nucleotides line up with TRBD1. J gave up 2 bases and V 4 bases, and 11 bases lay outside the gene matches. CDR3 length equals 15 residues. From germline, CDR1 is GTSNPN and CDR2 SVGIG (reference sequence). Drawing the rest from reference TRBV30 and TRBJ2-7, the complete variable domain is SQTIHQWPATLVQPVGSPLSLECTVEGTSNPNLYWYRQAAGRGLQLLFYSVGIGQISSEVPQNLSASRPQDRQFILSSKKLLLSDSGFYLCAWNPGQLIPYEQYFGPGTRLTVT.

The chain's CDR3 is CSAWTGTNYGYTF. The CDR3 coding sequence is TGCAGCGCCTGGACAGGGACTAACTATGGCTACACCTTC. The gene calls are TRBV29-1 and TRBJ1-2, with 8 bases aligning to TRBD1. CDR1 is SQVTM, CDR2 ANQGSEA, per germline. With 7 bases clipped from V and 0 bases from J, the junction kept 4 bases outside the gene matches. This CDR3 contains 13 residues.

This clonotype occurred many times. The chain combines TRBV11-3 with TRBJ2-1, with 9 positions matching TRBD1. This CDR3 comprises 15 residues. V shed 1 base, J shed 7 bases, and the junction held 5 bases outside the gene matches. Looked up from germline, CDR1 is SGHNT and CDR2 is YENEEA. The CDR3 DNA is TGTGCCAGCAGCTTAGGGGGACAGGGATCGAATGAGCAGTTCTTC. Protein product: CASSLGGQGSNEQFF.

This clonotype was picked up many times. The chain uses TRBV5-8 and TRBJ2-1, with D tentatively TRBD1 (6 bases). The CDR3 totals 15 residues. Germline assignment: CDR1 SGHTS and CDR2 YDEGEE. Trimming cost V 5 bases and J 2 bases, with 14 bases left between them. In nucleotides, the CDR3 is TGTGCCAGCAGATGGGGGCGTGACGCCTACAATGAGCAGTTCTTC. It translates to CASRWGRDAYNEQFF.

At least ten counts were recorded for this clonotype. The chain has TRBV28 and TRBJ2-7; possibly TRBD1 for D (5 bases). Germline V gives CDR1 MDHEN, CDR2 SYDVKM. The CDR3 has 13 residues. The V and J ends lost 2 bases and 4 bases respectively, with 9 bases between them. As DNA, the CDR3 is TGTGCCAGCAGTTTACGGACACATTACGAGCAGTACTTC. Translation: CASSLRTHYEQYF.

Regarding this clonotype: Relative to the germline gene, one junction end is altered; a read error may explain this. The chain uses TRBV27 and TRBJ2-2; 8 bases are a match to TRBD2. This CDR3 contains 15 residues. Germline CDR1 MNHEY, CDR2 SMNVEV (reference sequence). This CDR3 reads CASSKGGGNIGELFF. The CDR3 region has the DNA TGTGCCAGCAGTAAAGGCGGGGGGAACATCGGGGAGCTGTTTTTT.

This chain uses TRBV3-1 with TRBJ2-5; D is undetermined. The length of the CDR3 is 16 residues. V lost 0 bases and J 5 bases, leaving 16 bases between the germline ends. Germline CDR1 LGHDT, CDR2 YNNKEL (reference sequence). CDR3 DNA: TGTGCCAGCAGCCAAGAGGGCCAGTTACTGGGGGAGACCCAGTACTTC. It encodes CASSQEGQLLGETQYF.

To note about this clonotype: A read error may produce the germline difference seen at one junction end. The chain couples TRBV20-1 to TRBJ2-5; D is perhaps TRBD2 (5 bases). This CDR3 is built from 16 residues. Looked up from germline, CDR1 is DFQATT and CDR2 is SNEGSKA (reference sequence). CDR3 region: CGARDLYGVGLETQYF. CDR3 nucleotides: TGCGGTGCTAGAGACCTTTACGGGGTCGGGTTGGAGACCCAGTACTTC.

This clonotype came up a few times. The chain recombines TRBV18 with TRBJ2-1, with 11 nucleotides matching TRBD2. Germline CDR1 and CDR2: KGHSH and LQKENI. There are 16 residues in the CDR3. After removal of 1 base from V and 8 bases from J, the junction contained 7 bases not matched to a gene. The CDR3 reads CASSPLTSGSGYEQFF. The CDR3, as DNA: TGTGCCAGCTCACCACTTACTAGCGGGAGTGGCTATGAGCAGTTCTTC.

The sample holds many counts of this clonotype. The chain joins TRBV27 to TRBJ2-4; D is uncertain. The length of the CDR3 is 19 residues. Germline CDR1 is MNHEY and CDR2 is SMNVEV (reference sequence). V was clipped by 0 bases and J by 1 base, with 19 bases between them. CDR3 loop: CASSLSPTRVKAAKNIQYF. Written as DNA, the CDR3 is TGTGCCAGCAGTTTATCGCCAACAAGGGTTAAAGCCGCCAAAAACATTCAGTACTTC.

The rearrangement links TRBV30 to TRBJ1-2; D may be TRBD1 (6 bases). The germline V and J ends were trimmed by 1 base and 0 bases, with 12 bases remaining between them. CDR1 and CDR2 from the germline V gene are GTSNPN and SVGIG (reference sequence). The CDR3 spans 15 residues. The chain's CDR3 is CAWSAQTGPNYGYTF. CDR3 DNA sequence: TGTGCCTGGAGTGCCCAGACAGGCCCTAACTATGGCTACACCTTC.

This chain uses TRBV19 with TRBJ1-5, with a tentative D call TRBD1 (5 bases). The CDR3 totals 15 residues. The ends were cut back, 4 bases at V and 6 bases at J, with 16 bases in the middle. Germline CDR1 and CDR2: LNHDA and SQIVND (reference sequence). Here the CDR3 reads CASSTAGFLSQPQHF. The DNA for the CDR3 is TGTGCCAGTAGTACGGCAGGGTTTTTGAGTCAGCCCCAGCATTTT.

The J gene is TRBJ2-3, the V gene TRBV6-1; a possible D gene is TRBD2 (7 bases). Germline V CDR1 and CDR2: MNHNS, SASEGT. Trimming shortened V by 7 bases and J by 3 bases, and 11 bases separated the two germline ends. This CDR3 contains 13 residues. CDR3 DNA sequence: TGTGCCAGCAAGAGGGGGGGGACAGATACGCAGTATTTT. Amino acid sequence: CASKRGGTDTQYF.

This clonotype showed up just a few times. The chain joins TRBV28 to TRBJ2-1; 9 positions agree with TRBD2. J was trimmed by 6 bases and V by 5 bases; bases with no gene match: 11. The CDR3 runs 16 residues. CDR1 and CDR2 from the germline V gene are MDHEN and SYDVKM. The CDR3 protein is CASSGGGGRALNEQFF. DNA for the CDR3: TGTGCCAGCAGTGGGGGCGGCGGGAGGGCCCTCAATGAGCAGTTCTTC. Full variable domain (rest looked up from reference TRBV28 and TRBJ2-1): DVKVTQSSRYLVKRTGEKVFLECVQDMDHENMFWYRQDPGLGLRLIYFSYDVKMKEKGDIPEGYSVSREKKERFSLILESASTNQTSMYLCASSGGGGRALNEQFFGPGTRLTVL.

V gene TRBV30 combines with J gene TRBJ1-4, with unresolved D. Germline lookup yields CDR1 GTSNPN and CDR2 SVGIG (reference sequence). The CDR3 totals 12 residues. V lost 7 bases, J lost 4 bases, and 10 bases lay in between. Here the CDR3 DNA reads TGTGCCTCCCGACCGAGTAATGAAAAACTGTTTTTT. Translation: CASRPSNEKLFF. Using reference TRBV30 and TRBJ1-4 for the parts outside the CDR3, the full variable domain is SQTIHQWPATLVQPVGSPLSLECTVEGTSNPNLYWYRQAAGRGLQLLFYSVGIGQISSEVPQNLSASRPQDRQFILSSKKLLLSDSGFYLCASRPSNEKLFFGSGTQLSVL.

For the CDR3, the DNA is TGCGCCAGCAGCCCGCGGCCCTTGGACGGAGGCAATCAGCCCCAGCATTTT. It is translated as CASSPRPLDGGNQPQHF. This chain joins TRBV5-1 and TRBJ1-5; unclear D gene. The CDR3 sequence is 17 residues long. Germline values: CDR1 SGHRS, CDR2 YFSETQ. V was trimmed by 4 bases and J by 2 bases, leaving 19 bases between them.

This clonotype was picked up many times. The rearrangement uses TRBV7-2 and TRBJ2-1, with 13 nucleotides matching TRBD2. The CDR3 has 16 residues. Germline V gene lookup returns CDR1 SGHTA and CDR2 FQGNSA. The J segment lost 7 bases and the V segment lost 2 bases, leaving 5 bases of the junction unmatched. CDR3 loop: CASSLPTSGRSNEQFF. CDR3 coding DNA: TGTGCCAGCAGCTTACCGACTAGCGGGAGGTCAAATGAGCAGTTCTTC.

The table lists this clonotype with many counts. The gene calls are TRBV19 and TRBJ1-2, with 9 bases lining up with TRBD1. Germline CDR1 is LNHDA and CDR2 is SQIVND (reference sequence). V was clipped by 6 bases and J by 3 bases; unmatched bases: 8. The CDR3 is 15 residues long. CDR3 in amino acids: CASRATGGVHYGYTF. CDR3 nucleotide sequence: TGTGCCAGTAGAGCCACAGGGGGCGTTCACTATGGCTACACCTTC.

This clonotype has ten or more counts. The chain carries TRBV19 and TRBJ1-1; D call uncertain. The germline V gene has CDR1 LNHDA and CDR2 SQIVND (reference sequence). CDR3 size: 12 residues. The V end was cut by 5 bases, the J end by 2 bases, with 6 bases between. The CDR3 sequence is CASSEHNTEAFF. Here the CDR3 DNA reads TGTGCCAGTAGTGAGCATAACACTGAAGCTTTCTTT.

On this clonotype: A much larger clone differs by one base, so this may be a read error. The V call is TRBV18, the J call TRBJ1-2; D unclear. Per germline, CDR1 KGHSH and CDR2 LQKENI. The CDR3 is made up of 15 amino acids. Trimming shortened V by 8 bases and J by 0 bases, and 16 bases separated the two germline ends. The CDR3 sequence: CASPPNRPANYGYTF. The CDR3 DNA reads as TGTGCCAGCCCTCCCAATAGACCGGCTAACTATGGCTACACCTTC. The variable domain in full, completed from reference TRBV18 and TRBJ1-2, reads NAGVMQNPRHLVRRRGQEARLRCSPMKGHSHVYWYRQLPEEGLKFMVYLQKENIIDESGMPKERFSAEFPKEGPSILRIQQVVRGDSAAYFCASPPNRPANYGYTFGSGTRLTVV.

The V and J genes are TRBV10-3 and TRBJ1-2, with 9 bases identical to TRBD1. Trimming took 2 bases from V and 6 from J; bases not matched to a gene: 10. The CDR3 has 16 amino acids. Germline lookup yields CDR1 ENHRY and CDR2 SYGVKD. CDR3 in amino acids: CAISEGQGIGRDGYTF. Written as DNA, the CDR3 is TGTGCCATCAGTGAGGGACAGGGGATAGGGAGAGATGGCTACACCTTC.

In its sample, this clonotype was seen many times. The chain couples TRBV12-3 or TRBV12-4 to TRBJ1-1; 7 positions match TRBD1. V trimming: 6 bases; J trimming: 1 base; junction bases outside the gene matches: 8. The CDR3 spans 15 residues. The DNA of the CDR3 is TGTGCCAGCAGAGATCGACAGGGTACGAACACTGAAGCTTTCTTT. Its translation is CASRDRQGTNTEAFF.

This clonotype was observed at least ten times. CDR3 coding DNA: TGTGCCAGCACGGACCGGGACAGGCTTTACTATGGCTACACCTTC. It translates to CASTDRDRLYYGYTF. The gene calls are TRBV6-2 or TRBV6-3 and TRBJ1-2, with 8 bases identical to TRBD1. Germline V gives CDR1 MNHEY, CDR2 SVGEGT. CDR3 length: 15 amino acids. The trim removed 7 bases at V and 3 bases at J, leaving 10 bases unmatched.

This clonotype was counted many times. The gene calls are TRBV11-2 and TRBJ2-7; D is unclear. The CDR3 runs to 16 residues. CDR1 SGHAT and CDR2 FQNNGV come from the germline V gene. With 0 bases removed from V and 2 bases from J, the gap between germline ends came to 14 bases. The CDR3 region has the DNA TGTGCCAGCAGCTTAGATTCTGGCTCATACGCCTACGAGCAGTACTTC. It encodes CASSLDSGSYAYEQYF.

Ten or more counts support this clonotype. The genes are TRBV30 and TRBJ1-1; D may be TRBD1 (5 bases). The germline CDR1 and CDR2 sequences are GTSNPN and SVGIG (reference sequence). V was shortened by 4 bases and J by 5 bases, with 14 bases between the two germline ends. The CDR3 runs 13 residues. The CDR3 bases are TGTGCCTGGATTACGGGCCAGGGTACTGAAGCTTTCTTT. The encoded protein is CAWITGQGTEAFF.